Presented here are 28 T cell receptor beta chains from one specimen sequenced in a study of blood T cell repertoires in COVID-19. Sequencing used immunoSEQ multiplex PCR; TCRdb keeps in-frame clones, though not all of them. The sample has approximately 15,000 clones; around 91% are singletons. The sequenced material came from peripheral blood. These receptor sequences come from a man aged 45 to 65 with active COVID-19.

The chain uses TRBV9 and TRBJ2-3, with D perhaps TRBD1 (6 bases). The CDR3 has 18 amino acids. Germline V lookup: CDR1 SGDLS, CDR2 YYNGEE. Trimming shortened V by 0 bases and J by 4 bases, and 21 bases separated the two germline ends. Written as DNA, the CDR3 is TGTGCCAGCAGCGTAGACTATAGGACAGTAGTTGACCCAGATACGCAGTATTTT. It yields the protein CASSVDYRTVVDPDTQYF.

This sequence joins TRBV4-1 and TRBJ1-1; 7 bases agree with TRBD1. Germline V CDR1 and CDR2: MGHRA, YSYEKL. The CDR3 runs to 14 residues. V dropped 3 bases and J dropped 0; count of bases not matched to a gene: 1. For the CDR3, the DNA is TGCGCCAGCAGCCAGGGACAGTTGAACACTGAAGCTTTCTTT. Its translation: CASSQGQLNTEAFF.

The CDR3 sequence: CASSPLRGGYTF. The CDR3 DNA reads as TGTGCCAGCAGTCCCCTCCGGGGAGGCTACACCTTC. This chain links TRBV28 with TRBJ1-2; unclear D gene. Between the trimmed V and J ends, which lost 5 bases and 8 bases, there was a span of 12 bases. The CDR3 has 12 amino acids. CDR1 is MDHEN and CDR2 is SYDVKM in the germline V gene.

The chain has TRBV6-6 and TRBJ1-1, with 9 bases fitting TRBD1. CDR3 length: 17 amino acids. Germline values: CDR1 MNHNY, CDR2 SVGAGI (reference sequence). The junction had 13 bases not matched to a gene; V was cut back by 7 bases and J by 1 base. For the CDR3, the DNA is TGTGCCAGCATTCGCGGACAGGGGCGGTCGGGGAACACTGAAGCTTTCTTT. Its translation: CASIRGQGRSGNTEAFF.

The V gene is TRBV7-2, the J gene TRBJ2-6, with D possibly matching TRBD2 (6 bases). Germline CDR1 SGHTA, CDR2 FQGNSA. The CDR3 has 17 residues. V was shortened by 2 bases and J by 4 bases, with 15 bases between the two germline ends. The CDR3 bases are TGTGCCAGCAGCTTAAGGCTGGGGAGGACCGGGGCCAACGTCCTGACTTTC. This translates into CASSLRLGRTGANVLTF.

This chain connects TRBV10-1 to TRBJ1-1; D remains ambiguous. The germline gives CDR1 WNHNN, CDR2 SYGVQD (reference sequence). The V end was cut by 0 bases, the J end by 1 base, with 3 bases between. The CDR3 runs 13 residues. DNA for the CDR3: TGCGCCAGCAGTGAGTCGAGGAACACTGAAGCTTTCTTT. Amino acids: CASSESRNTEAFF.

V usage is TRBV4-3 and J usage is TRBJ2-2, with a tentative D call TRBD2 (6 bases). In germline, CDR1 is LGHNA, CDR2 YSLEER. The V end lost 4 bases, the J end lost 4 bases, and 16 bases lay between the germline ends. CDR3 length: 16 amino acids. CDR3 in amino acids: CASSPAPGVGTGELFF. The DNA for the CDR3 is TGCGCCAGCAGCCCTGCTCCGGGGGTCGGCACCGGGGAGCTGTTTTTT.

The chain carries TRBV5-4 and TRBJ2-7; 8 bases align to TRBD1. CDR1 SGHNT and CDR2 YYREEE come from the germline V gene (reference sequence). This CDR3 has 15 residues. J was trimmed by 0 bases and V by 4 bases; bases with no gene match: 6. CDR3 residues: CASSRTGSSSYEQYF. In nucleotides, the CDR3 is TGTGCCAGCAGCAGGACAGGGTCAAGCTCCTACGAGCAGTACTTC. The variable domain in full, with the rest retrieved from reference TRBV5-4 and TRBJ2-7, is ETGVTQSPTHLIKTRGQQVTLRCSSQSGHNTVSWYQQALGQGPQFIFQYYREEENGRGNFPPRFSGLQFPNYSSELNVNALELDDSALYLCASSRTGSSSYEQYFGPGTRLTVT.

The rearrangement joins TRBV4-2 to TRBJ2-5, with D unresolved. The germline V gene encodes CDR1 LGHNA and CDR2 YNFKEQ. V was clipped by 1 base and J by 5 bases, with 14 bases between them. The CDR3 length is 15 residues. As DNA, the CDR3 is TGTGCCAGCAGCCAAGGTAACAGAGCCTTGGAGACCCAGTACTTC. This gives the protein CASSQGNRALETQYF.

The chain has TRBV28 and TRBJ2-7; TRBD2 matches 7 bases. V lost 5 bases, J lost 6 bases, and 10 bases stayed unmatched. CDR3 length equals 14 residues. From germline, CDR1 is MDHEN and CDR2 SYDVKM. CDR3 residues: CASSPRTSIFEQYF. The CDR3 nucleotides read TGTGCCAGCAGTCCCCGGACTAGTATCTTCGAGCAGTACTTC.

The chain uses TRBV27 and TRBJ1-6; 10 bases map to TRBD1. With 6 bases clipped from V and 7 bases from J, the junction kept 6 bases outside the gene matches. Germline V gives CDR1 MNHEY, CDR2 SMNVEV (reference sequence). The CDR3 is 15 residues long. The CDR3 DNA sequence: TGTGCCAGCAGCTGGGACAGGGGAGGAAATTCACCCCTCCACTTT. This gives the protein CASSWDRGGNSPLHF.

The chain employs TRBV7-2 and TRBJ1-1; 8 bases are shared with TRBD1. Germline lookup yields CDR1 SGHTA and CDR2 FQGNSA. After removal of 4 bases from V and 4 bases from J, the junction contained 5 bases not matched to a gene. CDR3 size: 14 residues. In DNA form, the CDR3 reads TGTGCCAGCAGCTCTCGACAGGGGAGCACTGAAGCTTTCTTT. This codes for CASSSRQGSTEAFF.

The rearrangement uses TRBV5-1 and TRBJ1-6; no clear D gene. CDR3 length: 16 amino acids. CDR1 and CDR2 from the germline V gene are SGHRS and YFSETQ. Between the trimmed V and J ends, which lost 4 bases and 6 bases, there was a span of 17 bases. Here the CDR3 reads CASSPAGQTTNSPLHF. In DNA form, the CDR3 reads TGCGCCAGCAGCCCTGCCGGTCAGACTACTAATTCACCCCTCCACTTT.

V usage is TRBV5-1 and J usage is TRBJ2-2, with 14 bases identical to TRBD2. The CDR3 contains 18 residues. The junction had 6 bases not matched to a gene; V was cut back by 4 bases and J by 1 base. Germline CDR1 SGHRS, CDR2 YFSETQ. The CDR3 sequence is CASSPGLAGELNTGELFF. CDR3 coding DNA: TGCGCCAGCAGCCCGGGACTAGCGGGAGAGCTGAACACCGGGGAGCTGTTTTTT.

The chain employs TRBV15 and TRBJ2-3; 7 bases line up with TRBD1. J was trimmed by 7 bases and V by 3 bases; bases with no gene match: 10. Germline V CDR1 and CDR2: LNHNV, YYDKDF (reference sequence). The CDR3 runs 15 residues. CDR3 in DNA: TGTGCCACCAGCAGGCACGGGACAGCCAGGAATACGCAGTATTTT. Translated: CATSRHGTARNTQYF.

V gene TRBV19 combines with J gene TRBJ2-1, with TRBD2 as a possible D gene (5 bases). Deletions cut 3 bases from V and 6 bases from J, with 15 bases between. The V gene's germline CDR1 is LNHDA and CDR2 SQIVND (reference sequence). There are 15 residues in the CDR3. In nucleotides, the CDR3 is TGTGCCAGTAGTATTGGTAGCGCCTTCGTCAATGAGCAGTTCTTC. Translating it yields CASSIGSAFVNEQFF.

This CDR3 reads CASSFKTVIFTEAFF. Here the CDR3 DNA reads TGTGCCAGCAGCTTTAAAACAGTTATATTCACTGAAGCTTTCTTT. The V call is TRBV21-1, the J call TRBJ1-1; whether TRBD1, the table's D call, matches the DNA was not checked. TRBV21-1 is designated a pseudogene. This CDR3 has 15 amino acids.

This rearrangement joins TRBV11-2 to TRBJ1-5; no definite D call. The V end was cut by 2 bases, the J end by 4 bases, with 9 bases between. The V gene's germline CDR1 is SGHAT and CDR2 FQNNGV. This CDR3 is 14 amino acids long. The CDR3 reads CASSLSDGNQPQHF. CDR3 coding DNA: TGTGCCAGCAGCTTATCCGACGGGAATCAGCCCCAGCATTTT.

This clone was recorded only once. The chain recombines TRBV7-2 with TRBJ1-2; D gene ambiguous. With 4 bases removed from V and 4 bases from J, the gap between germline ends came to 13 bases. The germline V gene has CDR1 SGHTA and CDR2 FQGNSA. The CDR3 length is 14 residues. In DNA, the CDR3 is TGTGCCAGCAGCTCCAGACTATCTAGCTATGGCTACACCTTC. Translation gives CASSSRLSSYGYTF.

V is TRBV19 and J is TRBJ2-7, with D hard to call. This CDR3 has 13 amino acids. V was shortened by 4 bases and J by 4 bases, with 11 bases between the two germline ends. The V gene's germline CDR1 is LNHDA and CDR2 SQIVND (reference sequence). The DNA of the CDR3 is TGTGCCAGTAGTAAGTACACCAGGTACGAGCAGTACTTC. This gives the protein CASSKYTRYEQYF.

The V and J genes are TRBV24-1 and TRBJ1-5, with D unresolved. V lost 3 bases and J lost 6, with 8 bases in between. This CDR3 is 13 amino acids long. Germline CDR1 and CDR2: KGHDR and SFDVKD. The CDR3 nucleotides are TGTGCCACCAGTGATCAAAACGGTCAGCCCCAGCATTTT. Translating gives CATSDQNGQPQHF.

The V gene is TRBV7-8, the J gene TRBJ1-1; D might be TRBD1 (5 bases). The CDR3 totals 15 residues. V was shortened by 1 base and J by 4 bases, with 13 bases between the two germline ends. CDR1 and CDR2 (germline): SGHVS, FQNEAQ. Here the CDR3 DNA reads TGTGCCAGCAGCTTAGAGGTCCAGGGCGGCACTGAAGCTTTCTTT. This sequence encodes CASSLEVQGGTEAFF.

This chain links TRBV19 with TRBJ1-6; 9 bases agree with TRBD1. The CDR3 consists of 14 residues. Trimming cost V 8 bases and J 7 bases; bases outside gene matches: 6. In germline, CDR1 is LNHDA, CDR2 SQIVND (reference sequence). The CDR3 region has the DNA TGTGCCAGTGGCAAGACAGGGGGAAATTCACCCCTCCACTTT. It specifies CASGKTGGNSPLHF. Looking up the rest from reference TRBV19 and TRBJ1-6 gives the full variable domain: DGGITQSPKYLFRKEGQNVTLSCEQNLNHDAMYWYRQDPGQGLRLIYYSQIVNDFQKGDIAEGYSVSREKKESFPLTVTSAQKNPTAFYLCASGKTGGNSPLHFGNGTRLTVT.

The V gene is TRBV3-1 (or the pseudogene TRBV3-2), the J gene TRBJ2-5, with D maybe TRBD1 (6 bases). Trimming took 5 bases from V and 0 from J, leaving 13 bases between them. Germline CDR1 is LGHDT and CDR2 is YNNKEL (reference sequence). The length of the CDR3 is 15 residues. CDR3 protein: CASSSFGQYQETQYF. The CDR3 DNA reads as TGTGCCAGCAGCTCCTTCGGACAGTACCAAGAGACCCAGTACTTC.

This clone has only one observation. The V gene is TRBV11-3, the J gene TRBJ2-5, with 7 nucleotides matching TRBD2. The CDR3 is made up of 15 amino acids. The V gene end was trimmed by 1 base and the J gene end by 2 bases; junction bases not matched to a gene: 4. Germline CDR1 SGHNT, CDR2 YENEEA. The CDR3 sequence is CASSLASGLQETQYF. The CDR3 DNA reads as TGTGCCAGCAGCTTAGCTAGCGGACTACAAGAGACCCAGTACTTC.

The chain has TRBV19 and TRBJ2-4; D perhaps matches TRBD2 (6 bases). CDR3 length: 13 amino acids. CDR1 LNHDA and CDR2 SQIVND come from the germline V gene (reference sequence). Trimming took off 5 bases at V and 10 bases at J, with 15 bases between the two ends. CDR3 nucleotide sequence: TGTGCCAGTAGTCTCGATGGGACTGGGATTCAGTACTTC. It is translated as CASSLDGTGIQYF.

The V and J genes are TRBV6-5 and TRBJ2-7; 9 bases fit TRBD2. There are 14 residues in the CDR3. Trimming cost V 5 bases and J 3 bases; bases outside gene matches: 5. Germline V lookup: CDR1 MNHEY, CDR2 SVGAGI. This CDR3 is CASSPGLAYYEQYF. The CDR3 DNA reads as TGTGCCAGCAGTCCGGGACTAGCCTACTACGAGCAGTACTTC.

This chain uses TRBV19 with TRBJ2-2, with 10 bases fitting TRBD2. Germline CDR1 reads LNHDA; CDR2 reads SQIVND (reference sequence). This CDR3 has 15 amino acids. V shed 7 bases, J shed 2 bases, and the junction held 4 bases outside the gene matches. This CDR3 is CASNGLAANTGELFF. As DNA, the CDR3 is TGTGCCAGTAATGGACTAGCGGCAAACACCGGGGAGCTGTTTTTT.